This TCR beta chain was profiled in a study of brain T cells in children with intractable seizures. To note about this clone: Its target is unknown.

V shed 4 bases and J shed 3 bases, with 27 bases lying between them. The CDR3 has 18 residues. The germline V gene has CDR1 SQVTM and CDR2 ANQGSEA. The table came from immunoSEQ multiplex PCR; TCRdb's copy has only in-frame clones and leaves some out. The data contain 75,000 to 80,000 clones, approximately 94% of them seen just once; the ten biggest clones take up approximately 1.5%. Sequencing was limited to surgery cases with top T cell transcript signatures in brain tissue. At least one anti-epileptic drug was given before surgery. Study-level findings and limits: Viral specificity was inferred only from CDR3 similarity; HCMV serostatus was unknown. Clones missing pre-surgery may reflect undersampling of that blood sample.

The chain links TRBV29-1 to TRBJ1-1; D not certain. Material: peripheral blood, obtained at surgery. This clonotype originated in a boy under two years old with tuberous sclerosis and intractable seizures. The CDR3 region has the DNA TGCAGCGTTGTGGGAATAATATCGCGATCAAGGGAGGACACTGAAGCTTTCTTT. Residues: CSVVGIISRSREDTEAFF.